This is a list of T cell receptor beta chains from one sample in a study of T cell repertoires in cytomegalovirus infection. MiXCR was run by TCRdb on the reads, yielding one entry per CDR3 protein. The table shows around 280,000 distinct CDR3 sequences, with around 9.6% occurring only once. Material: PBMCs. These receptors were collected from a human donor in good health (CMV status not recorded). Some clones in this sample may be carry-over from other donors' samples. Each CDR3 is given with its conserved first and last residue. D genes are given only for firm matches. The listing skips clone size in some rows; elsewhere it reads once, few, many or a size class.

cdr3_aa	cdr3_nt	d_call	v_call	clone_size	j_call
CAISGPGQASSYEQYF	TGTGCCATCAGTGGGCCGGGACAGGCCTCATCCTACGAGCAGTACTTC	TRBD1	TRBV10-3	many	TRBJ2-7
CASSGPGTGSYEQYF	TGCGCCAGCAGCGGTCCCGGGACAGGATCCTACGAGCAGTACTTC	TRBD1	TRBV4-1	many	TRBJ2-7
CASSFRQGRYEQYF	TGTGCCAGCAGCTTCCGACAGGGGCGCTACGAGCAGTACTTC	TRBD1	TRBV13	many	TRBJ2-7
CASSLVQATNYGYTF	TGTGCCAGCAGCTTAGTACAGGCGACTAACTATGGCTACACCTTC	.	TRBV7-2	many	TRBJ1-2
CASSSETSGSTDTQYF	TGCGCCAGCAGCTCGGAGACTAGCGGGAGCACAGATACGCAGTATTTT	TRBD2	TRBV5-1	many	TRBJ2-3
CASSRLRETQYF	TGTGCCAGCAGCCGTCTCAGGGAGACCCAGTACTTC	.	TRBV12-3/TRBV12-4	few	TRBJ2-5
CASSRGTDTKNIQYF	TGTGCCAGCAGCCGCGGGACAGACACCAAAAACATTCAGTACTTC	.	TRBV7-2	many	TRBJ2-4
CASALGAGYTF	TGTGCCAGCGCCCTGGGGGCGGGCTACACCTTC	.	TRBV7-2	many	TRBJ1-2
CSGLGQPSTDTQYF	TGCAGTGGCCTGGGACAGCCCAGCACAGATACGCAGTATTTT	TRBD1	TRBV20-1	.	TRBJ2-3
CASSTLTSGGGNEQFF	TGTGCCAGCAGCACACTGACTAGCGGGGGAGGGAATGAGCAGTTCTTC	TRBD2	TRBV6-6	many	TRBJ2-1
CATGARGQYF	TGTGCCACCGGGGCGCGTGGCCAGTACTTC	.	TRBV27	many	TRBJ2-5
CASSLFGGSTDTQYF	TGTGCCAGCAGCTTATTTGGGGGGAGCACAGATACGCAGTATTTT	.	TRBV7-9	many	TRBJ2-3
CASNQGRHNQPQHF	TGTGCCAGTAACCAGGGGAGACACAATCAGCCCCAGCATTTT	.	TRBV19	many	TRBJ1-5
CSATAAGGGGRNQPQHF	TGCAGTGCGACCGCCGCGGGAGGGGGCGGGAGGAATCAGCCCCAGCATTTT	TRBD1	TRBV20-1	many	TRBJ1-5
CASTPSRSYNSPLHF	TGTGCCAGCACCCCTTCGCGCTCCTATAATTCACCCCTCCACTTT	.	TRBV6-1	many	TRBJ1-6
CAISGASTDTQYF	TGTGCCATCAGCGGGGCTAGCACAGATACGCAGTATTTT	.	TRBV10-3	many	TRBJ2-3
CSAREQIAKNIQYF	TGCAGTGCTAGAGAACAGATAGCCAAAAACATTCAGTACTTC	.	TRBV20-1	.	TRBJ2-4
CASSTRVPRSPMNTEAFF	TGTGCCAGCAGCACCCGGGTCCCTCGTTCCCCTATGAACACTGAAGCTTTCTTT	.	TRBV5-6	.	TRBJ1-1
CASREDRAGDEQFF	TGTGCCAGCAGGGAGGACAGGGCAGGGGATGAGCAGTTCTTC	TRBD1	TRBV7-2	.	TRBJ2-1
CASSEYFYEQYF	TGTGCCAGCAGTGAATATTTCTACGAGCAGTACTTC	.	TRBV25-1	many	TRBJ2-7
CSVDGGTFGYTF	TGCAGCGTTGACGGGGGGACGTTTGGCTACACCTTC	.	TRBV29-1	.	TRBJ1-2
CASSRISSGGTDTQYF	TGTGCCAGCAGCCGAATTTCTAGCGGGGGGACAGATACGCAGTATTTT	TRBD2	TRBV7-8	many	TRBJ2-3
CASSFRAGGETQYF	TGTGCCAGCAGTTTCCGGGCGGGGGGAGAGACCCAGTACTTC	TRBD2	TRBV12-3/TRBV12-4	.	TRBJ2-5
CASSFDRPYNSPLHF	TGTGCCAGCAGTTTCGATCGTCCCTATAATTCACCCCTCCACTTT	.	TRBV5-5	many	TRBJ1-6
CASSLDNSGYTF	TGTGCCAGCAGCTTAGACAATAGCGGCTACACCTTC	.	TRBV7-2	many	TRBJ1-2
CSAPNPGLRSSPLHF	TGCAGTGCTCCAAACCCGGGGCTTCGGAGTTCACCCCTCCACTTT	.	TRBV20-1	few	TRBJ1-6
CASTLGLGTTEPDTQYF	TGTGCCAGCACCCTGGGCCTAGGGACTACCGAACCCGATACGCAGTATTTT	TRBD2	TRBV5-8	.	TRBJ2-3
CSARKASGGYRAWIYGYTF	TGCAGTGCTAGAAAGGCGTCAGGGGGCTACAGGGCTTGGATCTATGGCTACACCTTC	TRBD1	TRBV20-1	few	TRBJ1-2
CSVEASQETQYF	TGCAGCGTTGAAGCCTCCCAAGAGACCCAGTACTTC	.	TRBV29-1	many	TRBJ2-5
CASSPRPGPANYGYTF	TGTGCCAGCAGCCCCCGTCCAGGGCCTGCTAACTATGGCTACACCTTC	.	TRBV7-2	many	TRBJ1-2
CSAREAGTVGPKNIQYF	TGCAGTGCTAGAGAAGCCGGGACAGTTGGCCCCAAAAACATTCAGTACTTC	TRBD1	TRBV20-1	many	TRBJ2-4
CATSVGTAGLGTDTQYF	TGTGCCACCAGTGTCGGGACCGCCGGGTTAGGCACAGATACGCAGTATTTT	.	TRBV24-1	few	TRBJ2-3
CASSLWDTNTEAFF	TGCGCCAGCAGCTTATGGGACACGAACACTGAAGCTTTCTTT	.	TRBV5-1	few	TRBJ1-1
CASSLSGATSTDTQYF	TGTGCCAGCAGCTTAAGCGGGGCGACTAGCACAGATACGCAGTATTTT	.	TRBV7-3	many	TRBJ2-3
CSARDSGQFQETQYF	TGCAGTGCTAGAGATTCAGGACAGTTCCAAGAGACCCAGTACTTC	.	TRBV20-1	many	TRBJ2-5
CASSQDGWQTQYF	TGTGCCAGCAGCCAAGATGGGTGGCAGACCCAGTACTTC	.	TRBV14	many	TRBJ2-5
CASSQVTALQETQYF	TGTGCCAGCAGCCAAGTAACCGCACTGCAAGAGACCCAGTACTTC	.	TRBV3-1	.	TRBJ2-5
CASSGQGAFEQFF	TGTGCCAGCAGCGGACAGGGGGCATTTGAGCAGTTCTTC	TRBD1	TRBV6-2/TRBV6-3	.	TRBJ2-1
CASSQGGHRTEAFF	TGCGCCAGCAGCCAAGGGGGACACCGCACTGAAGCTTTCTTT	.	TRBV4-3	many	TRBJ1-1
CASSQGSRATQYF	TGTGCCAGCAGCCAAGGGAGCAGAGCTACGCAGTATTTT	.	TRBV4-2	many	TRBJ2-3
CASSDFRVKNIQYF	TGTGCCAGCAGTGATTTCAGGGTAAAGAACATTCAGTACTTC	.	TRBV2	.	TRBJ2-4
CASSLGWTDTQYF	TGTGCCAGCAGTTTGGGTTGGACAGATACGCAGTATTTT	.	TRBV12-3/TRBV12-4	many	TRBJ2-3
CATHAGTGGSGANVLTF	TGTGCCACCCATGCCGGGACAGGGGGCTCTGGGGCCAACGTCCTGACTTTC	TRBD1	TRBV2	few	TRBJ2-6
CASSFGHQETQYF	TGTGCCAGCAGCTTTGGACACCAAGAGACCCAGTACTTC	.	TRBV7-8	many	TRBJ2-5
CAISLSNEQFF	TGTGCCATCAGCCTTTCAAATGAGCAGTTCTTC	.	TRBV10-3	.	TRBJ2-1
CASSLQTGTGVSNYGYTF	TGTGCCAGCAGCCTACAAACCGGGACAGGGGTGTCTAACTATGGCTACACCTTC	TRBD1	TRBV14	.	TRBJ1-2
CASSLGQAPTEAFF	TGCGCCAGCAGCTTGGGTCAGGCCCCTACGGAAGCTTTCTTT	.	TRBV5-1	many	TRBJ1-1
CASSLLWTGVRTGELFF	TGTGCCAGCAGCTTACTCTGGACAGGGGTAAGGACCGGGGAGCTGTTTTTT	TRBD1	TRBV5-6	many	TRBJ2-2
CASSPTGENQPQHF	TGTGCCAGCAGCCCGACAGGGGAGAATCAGCCCCAGCATTTT	TRBD1	TRBV7-9	many	TRBJ1-5
CASSYSTGKGNQPQHF	TGTGCCAGCAGTTACTCCACAGGGAAGGGCAATCAGCCCCAGCATTTT	.	TRBV6-7	few	TRBJ1-5
CASSLRDRGPYNEQFF	TGTGCCAGCAGCTTACGGGACAGGGGGCCTTACAATGAGCAGTTCTTC	TRBD1	TRBV7-6	many	TRBJ2-1
CSASREGTNEKLFF	TGCAGTGCTAGTAGGGAGGGAACTAATGAAAAACTGTTTTTT	.	TRBV20-1	few	TRBJ1-4
CSARRDRAVNEQFF	TGCAGTGCTAGAAGGGACAGGGCGGTGAATGAGCAGTTCTTC	TRBD1	TRBV20-1	few	TRBJ2-1